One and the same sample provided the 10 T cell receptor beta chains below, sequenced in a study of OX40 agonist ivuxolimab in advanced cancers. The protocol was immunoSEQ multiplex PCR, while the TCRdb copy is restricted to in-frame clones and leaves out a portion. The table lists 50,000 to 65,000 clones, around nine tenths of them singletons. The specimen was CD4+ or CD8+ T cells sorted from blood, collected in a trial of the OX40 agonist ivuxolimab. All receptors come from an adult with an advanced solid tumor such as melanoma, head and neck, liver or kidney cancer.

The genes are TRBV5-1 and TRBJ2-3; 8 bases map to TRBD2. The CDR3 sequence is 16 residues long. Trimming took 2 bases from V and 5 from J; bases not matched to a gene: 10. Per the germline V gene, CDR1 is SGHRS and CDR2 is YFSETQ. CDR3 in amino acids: CASSFSGIRTVDTQYF. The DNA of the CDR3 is TGCGCCAGCAGCTTTAGCGGGATTCGAACGGTAGATACGCAGTATTTT.

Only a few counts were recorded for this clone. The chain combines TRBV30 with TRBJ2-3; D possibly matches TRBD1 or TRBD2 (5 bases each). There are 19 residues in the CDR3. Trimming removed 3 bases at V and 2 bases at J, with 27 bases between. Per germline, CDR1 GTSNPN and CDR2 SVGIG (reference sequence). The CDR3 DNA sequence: TGTGCCTGGAGCGACCCGGGACGCCCAACACCCCCACCCACAGATACGCAGTATTTT. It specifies CAWSDPGRPTPPPTDTQYF.

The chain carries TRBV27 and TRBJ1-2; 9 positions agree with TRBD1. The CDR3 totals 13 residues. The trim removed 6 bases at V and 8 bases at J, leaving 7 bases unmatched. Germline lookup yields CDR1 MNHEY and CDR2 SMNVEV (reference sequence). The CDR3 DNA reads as TGTGCCAGCAGGCAGACAGGGGGTCGAGGCTACACCTTC. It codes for CASRQTGGRGYTF.

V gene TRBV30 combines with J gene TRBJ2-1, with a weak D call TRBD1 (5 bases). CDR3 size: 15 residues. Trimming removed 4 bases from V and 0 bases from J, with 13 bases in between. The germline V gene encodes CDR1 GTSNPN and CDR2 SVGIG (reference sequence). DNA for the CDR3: TGTGCCTGGACCCGACAGTTCAGCTCCTACAATGAGCAGTTCTTC. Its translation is CAWTRQFSSYNEQFF.

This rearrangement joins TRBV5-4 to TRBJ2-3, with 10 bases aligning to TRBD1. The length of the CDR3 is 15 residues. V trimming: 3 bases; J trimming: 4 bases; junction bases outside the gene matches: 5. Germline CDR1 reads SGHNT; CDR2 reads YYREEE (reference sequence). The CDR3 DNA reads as TGTGCCAGCAGCTCCGGGACAGGGGTTCCAGATACGCAGTATTTT. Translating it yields CASSSGTGVPDTQYF.

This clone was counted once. This chain's CDR3 is CASSPSHGSANEQFF. CDR3 coding DNA: TGTGCCAGCAGTCCCAGCCACGGGAGCGCCAATGAGCAGTTCTTC. The chain employs TRBV28 and TRBJ2-1, with a weak D call TRBD2 (6 bases). Germline loops: CDR1 MDHEN, CDR2 SYDVKM. Deletions cut 5 bases from V and 6 bases from J, with 17 bases between. The CDR3 runs to 15 residues.

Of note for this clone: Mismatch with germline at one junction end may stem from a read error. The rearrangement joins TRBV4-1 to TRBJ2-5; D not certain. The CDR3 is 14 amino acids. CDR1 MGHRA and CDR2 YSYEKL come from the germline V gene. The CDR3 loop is CASSEDPHQETQYF. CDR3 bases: TGCGCCAGCAGCGAAGATCCCCACCAAGAGACCCAGTACTTC.

CDR3 protein: CASSNQMETQYF. CDR3 in DNA: TGTGCCAGTAGTAACCAGATGGAGACCCAGTACTTC. This rearrangement joins TRBV19 to TRBJ2-5; D is uncertain. This CDR3 region has 12 residues. Trimming shortened V by 4 bases and J by 5 bases, and 8 bases separated the two germline ends. Per germline, CDR1 LNHDA and CDR2 SQIVND (reference sequence).

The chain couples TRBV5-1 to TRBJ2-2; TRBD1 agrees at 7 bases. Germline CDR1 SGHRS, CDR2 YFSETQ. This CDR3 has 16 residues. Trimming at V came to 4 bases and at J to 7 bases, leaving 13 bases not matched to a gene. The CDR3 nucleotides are TGCGCCAGCAGCCCACTTGTGTCCAGGGGGAACGGGGAGCTGTTTTTT. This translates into CASSPLVSRGNGELFF.

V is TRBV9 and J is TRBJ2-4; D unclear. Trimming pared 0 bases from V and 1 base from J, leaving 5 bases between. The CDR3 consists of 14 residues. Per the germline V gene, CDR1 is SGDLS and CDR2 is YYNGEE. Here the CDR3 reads CASSVDGAKNIQYF. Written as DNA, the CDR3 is TGTGCCAGCAGCGTAGACGGTGCCAAAAACATTCAGTACTTC.